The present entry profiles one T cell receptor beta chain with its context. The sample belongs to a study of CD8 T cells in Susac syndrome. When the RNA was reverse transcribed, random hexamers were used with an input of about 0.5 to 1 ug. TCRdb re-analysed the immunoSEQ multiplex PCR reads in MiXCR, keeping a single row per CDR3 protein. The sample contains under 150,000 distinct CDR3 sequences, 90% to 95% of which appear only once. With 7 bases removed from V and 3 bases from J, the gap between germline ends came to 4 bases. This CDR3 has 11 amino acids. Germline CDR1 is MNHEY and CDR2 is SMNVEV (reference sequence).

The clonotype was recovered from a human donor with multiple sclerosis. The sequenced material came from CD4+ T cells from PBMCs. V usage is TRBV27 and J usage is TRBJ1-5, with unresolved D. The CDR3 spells CASKDNQPQHF. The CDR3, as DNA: TGTGCCAGCAAGGACAATCAGCCCCAGCATTTT.